This T cell receptor beta chain was obtained from a study of regulatory T cells in long-lasting Graves disease. Study-level points and caveats: Persistent disease was characterized by preferential usage of TRBV28, TRBJ1-2 and TRBJ2-5. Persistent patients had more shared public clonotypes (about 2,700) than new patients (around 1,000).

Germline V CDR1 and CDR2: SGHRS, YFSETQ. CDR3 length equals 14 residues. V lost 0 bases, J lost 0 bases, and 6 bases lay in between. Sequencing libraries for TCR beta were prepared with iRepertoire HTBI primers and Arm-PCR of CDR3 regions. TCRdb re-derived calls from the multiplex PCR reads in MiXCR, one entry per CDR3 protein. The sample consists of 350,000 to 500,000 distinct CDR3 sequences, 21% of them appearing once. Described time point: persistent/refractory GD, antithyroid drugs over 5 years with positive TRAb. The TCR library was made from RNA that had been extracted from PBMCs in TRIzol. This clonotype appeared a few times. Its matching antigen is unknown.

The V gene is TRBV5-1, the J gene TRBJ1-2; D is ambiguous. The origin of this receptor is a female donor with Graves disease. The sequencing used peripheral blood mononuclear cells (PBMCs), collected when the disease was refractory, from a patient treated with antithyroid drugs. CDR3: CASSLDPTNYGYTF. The CDR3 DNA reads TGCGCCAGCAGCTTGGACCCGACTAACTATGGCTACACCTTC.